The present entry profiles one TCR beta chain with its context. What it binds is not known. These data are taken from a study of beta chain features in type 1 diabetes. Study context: All samples together contributed 100 million to 120 million sorted cells for examination. Findings of the study overall: A moderate, significant TCRB CDR3 shortening appeared in type 1 diabetes across four CD4+ subsets.

The whole isolated RNA underwent reverse transcription, so sequencing captured expressed TCRB transcripts. Some 3.6 million reads per sample were averaged for naive, central memory and regulatory samples. This table comes from immunoSEQ multiplex PCR, and its TCRdb copy is limited to in-frame clones, with some not included. The sample consists of about 660,000 clones, more than 13% of them appearing once. CD45RO/CCR7/CD25/CD127/CD95/CD27 separated CD4+ naive, central memory, regulatory and stem cell-like memory cells by sorting. After removal of 6 bases from V and 3 bases from J, the junction contained 5 bases not matched to a gene. CDR3 length equals 14 residues. Looked up from germline, CDR1 is SGHRS and CDR2 is YFSETQ.

The sequencing input was naive CD4+ T cells from blood. The chain couples TRBV5-1 to TRBJ2-5; 10 positions match TRBD2. This TCR derives from a man between 18 and 29 years old with type 1 diabetes. The CDR3 region has the DNA TGCGCCAGCAAACTAGCGGGACCAGAAGAGACCCAGTACTTC. Translated: CASKLAGPEETQYF.